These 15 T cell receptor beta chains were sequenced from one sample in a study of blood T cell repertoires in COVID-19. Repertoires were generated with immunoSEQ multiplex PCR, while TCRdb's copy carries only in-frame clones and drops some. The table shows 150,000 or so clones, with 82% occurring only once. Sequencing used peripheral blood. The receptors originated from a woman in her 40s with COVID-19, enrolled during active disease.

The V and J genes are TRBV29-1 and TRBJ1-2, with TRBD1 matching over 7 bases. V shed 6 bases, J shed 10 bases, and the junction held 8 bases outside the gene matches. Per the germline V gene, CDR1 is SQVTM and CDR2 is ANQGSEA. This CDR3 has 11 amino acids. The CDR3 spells CSVWDRGVYTF. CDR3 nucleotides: TGCAGCGTGTGGGACAGAGGTGTCTACACCTTC.

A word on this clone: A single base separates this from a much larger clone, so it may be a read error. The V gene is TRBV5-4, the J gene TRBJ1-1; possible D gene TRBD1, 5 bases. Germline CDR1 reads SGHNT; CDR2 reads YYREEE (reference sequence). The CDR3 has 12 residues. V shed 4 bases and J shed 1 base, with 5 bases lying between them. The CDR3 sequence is CASSTGNTEAFF. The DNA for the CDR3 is TGTGCCAGCAGCACAGGGAACACTGAAGCTTTCTTT.

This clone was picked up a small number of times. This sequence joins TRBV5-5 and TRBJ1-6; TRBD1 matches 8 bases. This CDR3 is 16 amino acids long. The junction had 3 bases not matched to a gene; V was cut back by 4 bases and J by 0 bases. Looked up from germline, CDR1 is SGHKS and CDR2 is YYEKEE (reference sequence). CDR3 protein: CASSRQGSSYNSPLHF. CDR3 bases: TGTGCCAGCAGCCGACAGGGGAGCTCCTATAATTCACCCCTCCACTTT.

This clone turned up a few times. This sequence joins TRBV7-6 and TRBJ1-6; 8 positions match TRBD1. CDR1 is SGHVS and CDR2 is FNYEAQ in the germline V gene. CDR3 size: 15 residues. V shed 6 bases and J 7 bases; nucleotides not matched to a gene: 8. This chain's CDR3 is CASSFDGTGNSPLHF. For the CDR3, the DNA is TGTGCCAGCAGTTTTGACGGGACAGGCAATTCACCCCTCCACTTT.

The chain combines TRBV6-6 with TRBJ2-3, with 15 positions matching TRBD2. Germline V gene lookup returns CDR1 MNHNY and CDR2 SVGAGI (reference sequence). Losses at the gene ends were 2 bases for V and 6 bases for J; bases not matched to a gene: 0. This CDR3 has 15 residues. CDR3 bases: TGTGCCAGCAGTTACGGGACTAGCGGGAGGGATACGCAGTATTTT. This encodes CASSYGTSGRDTQYF.

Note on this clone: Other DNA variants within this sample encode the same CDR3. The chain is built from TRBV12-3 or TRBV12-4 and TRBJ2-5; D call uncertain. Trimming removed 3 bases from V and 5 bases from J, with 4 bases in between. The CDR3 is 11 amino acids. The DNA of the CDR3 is TGTGCCAGCAGTTTGCGTGAGACCCAGTACTTC. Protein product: CASSLRETQYF.

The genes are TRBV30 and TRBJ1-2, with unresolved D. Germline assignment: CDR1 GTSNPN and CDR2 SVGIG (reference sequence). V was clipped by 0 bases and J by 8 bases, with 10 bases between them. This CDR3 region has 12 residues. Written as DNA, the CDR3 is TGTGCCTGGAGTGTACTATCCACCGGCTACACCTTC. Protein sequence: CAWSVLSTGYTF. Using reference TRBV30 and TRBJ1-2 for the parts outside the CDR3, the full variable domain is SQTIHQWPATLVQPVGSPLSLECTVEGTSNPNLYWYRQAAGRGLQLLFYSVGIGQISSEVPQNLSASRPQDRQFILSSKKLLLSDSGFYLCAWSVLSTGYTFGSGTRLTVV.

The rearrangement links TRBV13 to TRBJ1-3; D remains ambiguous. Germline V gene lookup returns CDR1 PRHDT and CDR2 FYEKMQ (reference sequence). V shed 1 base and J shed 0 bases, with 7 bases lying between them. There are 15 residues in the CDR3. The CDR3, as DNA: TGTGCCAGCAGCTTAGTGGGGAGCTCTGGAAACACCATATATTTT. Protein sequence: CASSLVGSSGNTIYF.

The CDR3 DNA is TGTGCCACCAGCCCAGGACTTTCCTACGAGCAGTACTTC. This gives the protein CATSPGLSYEQYF. The chain is built from TRBV15 and TRBJ2-7; tentatively, D is TRBD2 (5 bases). Germline-derived CDR1 and CDR2 are LNHNV and YYDKDF (reference sequence). CDR3 length: 13 residues. Trimming left V 5 bases short and J 1 base short, with 9 bases between.

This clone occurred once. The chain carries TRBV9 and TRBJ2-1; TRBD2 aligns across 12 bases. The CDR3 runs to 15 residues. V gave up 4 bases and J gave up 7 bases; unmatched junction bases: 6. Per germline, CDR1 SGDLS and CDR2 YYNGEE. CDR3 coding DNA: TGTGCCAGCAGCCCGAGGACTAGCGGGATGAATGAGCAGTTCTTC. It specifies CASSPRTSGMNEQFF.

CDR3 nucleotides: TGCGCCAGCAGCCAACGGGGGACAGGGAGTTTTCAGCCCCAGCATTTT. Protein sequence: CASSQRGTGSFQPQHF. The rearrangement uses TRBV4-1 and TRBJ1-5, with 9 nucleotides matching TRBD1. J gave up 6 bases and V 2 bases, and 8 bases lay outside the gene matches. Germline lookup yields CDR1 MGHRA and CDR2 YSYEKL. The CDR3 is made up of 16 amino acids.

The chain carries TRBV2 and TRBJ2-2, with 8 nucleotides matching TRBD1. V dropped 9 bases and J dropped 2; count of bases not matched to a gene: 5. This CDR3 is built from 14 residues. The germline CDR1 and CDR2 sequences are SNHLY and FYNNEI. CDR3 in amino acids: CASCRGRNTGELFF. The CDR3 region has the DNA TGTGCCAGTTGCAGGGGGCGCAACACCGGGGAGCTGTTTTTT.

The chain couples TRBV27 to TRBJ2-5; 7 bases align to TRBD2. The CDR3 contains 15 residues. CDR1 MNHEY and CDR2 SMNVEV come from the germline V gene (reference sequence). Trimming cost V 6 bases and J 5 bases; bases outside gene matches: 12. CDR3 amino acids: CASREWPGAGETQYF. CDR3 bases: TGTGCCAGCAGGGAGTGGCCGGGAGCGGGGGAGACCCAGTACTTC.

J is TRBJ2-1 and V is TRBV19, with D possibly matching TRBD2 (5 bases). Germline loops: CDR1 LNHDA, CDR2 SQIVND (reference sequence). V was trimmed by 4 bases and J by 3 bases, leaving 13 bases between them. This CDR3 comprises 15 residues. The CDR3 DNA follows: TGTGCCAGTAGTACCGATTCTGGGAGCTACAATGAGCAGTTCTTC. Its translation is CASSTDSGSYNEQFF.

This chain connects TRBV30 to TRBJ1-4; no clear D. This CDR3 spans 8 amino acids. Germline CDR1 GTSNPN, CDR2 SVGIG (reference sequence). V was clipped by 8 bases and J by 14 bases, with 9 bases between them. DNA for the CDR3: TGTGCCGTCGACGGGCTGTTTTTT. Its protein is CAVDGLFF.